Listed here is a single TCR beta chain. The data stem from a study of blood T cell repertoires in COVID-19. Study background: The study drew acute and convalescent COVID-19 samples from the United States, Italy and Spain. T cells, B-cell-depleted T cells, or PBMCs supplied cDNA or gDNA.

This CDR3 spans 12 amino acids. CDR1 and CDR2 from the germline V gene are SGHRS and YFSETQ. With 4 bases removed from V and 8 bases from J, the gap between germline ends came to 12 bases. In the authors' workflow: The authors estimated nucleated cell counts from reference gene primer amplification. The table came from immunoSEQ multiplex PCR; TCRdb's copy has only in-frame clones and leaves some out. The DNA gave D and trimming, while V, J and clone size come from that table. The data contain roughly 280,000 clones, around 86% of them singletons. The chain carries TRBV5-1 and TRBJ2-5, with a weak D call TRBD1 (5 bases). The specimen was peripheral blood. The TCR was taken from a man aged 35 to 55 with active or convalescent COVID-19. CDR3 loop: CASSPGFNTQYF. As DNA, the CDR3 is TGCGCCAGCAGCCCAGGGTTTAATACCCAGTACTTC.